The 3 T cell receptor beta chains given below trace back to one sample, sequenced in a study of identical twins. TCRdb processed the 5' RACE reads anew with MiXCR; each CDR3 protein has one entry. The top ten clones hold over 7% of a sample with 400,000 or so distinct CDR3 sequences, roughly 9% of them seen once. Sequenced: naive T cells sorted from blood. The receptors originated from a woman aged 50 to 60 in good health.

There are many counts of this clonotype. The rearrangement links TRBV7-8 to TRBJ2-1; 8 positions match TRBD2. The V and J ends lost 0 bases and 4 bases, in that order; junction bases with no gene match: 11. The CDR3 covers 18 residues. The V gene's germline CDR1 is SGHVS and CDR2 FQNEAQ. The CDR3 DNA is TGTGCCAGCAGCTTAGCGCGACGGGAGGGCCCAAAATACAATGAGCAGTTCTTC. This encodes CASSLARREGPKYNEQFF.

This clonotype was counted ten times or more. This chain links TRBV6-1 with TRBJ2-2; a weak D match, TRBD2 (6 bases). Trimming removed 8 bases at V and 6 bases at J, with 10 bases between. The CDR3 runs to 12 residues. The germline CDR1 and CDR2 sequences are MNHNS and SASEGT. CDR3 DNA: TGTGCCAGCTGTGGAGGGTCCGGGGAGCTGTTTTTT. Protein sequence: CASCGGSGELFF.

This clonotype was observed at least ten times. The V gene is TRBV20-1, the J gene TRBJ2-1, with D unclear. Germline CDR1 DFQATT, CDR2 SNEGSKA (reference sequence). Trimming stripped 4 bases from V and 10 bases from J, with 11 bases between. This CDR3 is built from 11 residues. The CDR3 sequence is CSATPAGEQFF. DNA for the CDR3: TGCAGTGCTACCCCTGCCGGGGAGCAGTTCTTC.